The subject of this entry is one TCR beta chain. Antigen specificity is unknown. This record comes from a study of CXCR3-negative and CXCR3-positive naive CD8 T cells. Notes on the study in general: Higher TRB CDR3 hydrophobicity marked CXCR3-positive naive cells relative to CXCR3-negative naive cells.

This CDR3 has 15 amino acids. The germline V gene encodes CDR1 LGHNA and CDR2 YSLEER. The authors made the TRB cDNA libraries by 5' RACE using UMI labels. TCRdb derives one entry per CDR3 protein from the 5' RACE reads, leaving out DNA. The sample has around 63,000 distinct CDR3 sequences. The receptor was isolated from a human donor in good health. Some clones in this sample may be carry-over from other donors' samples. The chain joins TRBV4-3 to TRBJ2-7; without DNA, the TCRdb call of TRBD1 cannot be checked. Sequencing was carried out using naive CXCR3+ CD8+ T cells from blood. Subset described: CD45RO-CCR7+CD27+CD95- naive CD8+ T cells expressing CXCR3 (TNR3+). The CDR3: CASSQLRDTSYEQYF.